This T cell receptor (beta chain) is from a study of cytomegalovirus exposure and HLA in healthy donors. About the study: The 500 to 750 first-cohort repertoires and the 120 or so validation repertoires shared the same platform, a later analysis reported. Broader study findings: TCR clusters originating in the first cohort tended to co-occur in the 120 validation repertoires, according to a later analysis. Confirmation was obtained in vitro that a few CMV-associated chains are specific for CMV antigens.

Details on this clone: Its antigen is as yet unknown.

The data were produced by immunoSEQ multiplex PCR, yet TCRdb's version contains in-frame clones alone and is incomplete. The sample has approximately 200,000 clones, about 89% seen once. The trim removed 7 bases at V and 4 bases at J, leaving 3 bases unmatched. The CDR3 spans 12 residues. Germline CDR1 is SNHLY and CDR2 is FYNNEI. This chain links TRBV2 with TRBJ2-5; 7 bases map to TRBD2. Specimen: PBMCs. The sequence was collected from a woman aged 18-35 years in good health and CMV-seronegative. CDR3 in DNA: TGTGCCAGCATCGGGGGGTCAGAGACCCAGTACTTC. Translation: CASIGGSETQYF.